These 21 T cell receptor beta chains were sequenced from one sample in a study of CD8+ T cells in alopecia areata. Following extraction, RNA underwent reverse transcription to cDNA, which served as the sequencing template. The table came from immunoSEQ multiplex PCR; TCRdb's copy has only in-frame clones and leaves some out. The data list over 250,000 clones, none observed once; 1.2% falls to the top ten. The pooled cutaneous lymph node cells were sorted using several markers (CD4, CD8alpha, NKG2D, NKG2ACE and others). The material sequenced was CD4+ T cells sorted from a lymph node. The receptors were gathered from a C3H/HeJ mouse with alopecia areata. MHC haplotype of the strain: H2-k.

Concerning this clone itself: Gene names denote mouse genes. The read stops 4 residues short of the end of the CDR3; the missing end is completed from the germline J gene. This sequence joins TRBV19 and TRBJ2-1; 7 bases are a match to TRBD1. Germline assignment: CDR1 FNHDT and CDR2 SITEND (reference sequence). The CDR3 has 14 amino acids. Trimming at V came to 2 bases and at J to 3 bases, leaving 2 bases not matched to a gene. Incomplete CDR3 DNA: TGTGCCAGCAGTATCGGACAGGCCTATGCT. It encodes CASSIGQAYA. The whole CDR3 protein is CASSIGQAYAEQFF.

Note on this clone: Genes and germline are mouse. Incomplete CDR3 DNA: TGTGCCAGCGGTACCTGGGGGAACACCGGG. It encodes CASGTWGNTG. The whole CDR3 protein is CASGTWGNTGQLYF. The V gene is TRBV13-2, the J gene TRBJ2-2, with TRBD2 matching over 7 bases. Read sequence stops 4 residues before the CDR3 end, and the germline J gene provides the missing end. Trimming removed 4 bases from V and 2 bases from J; junction bases left unmatched: 2. CDR1 is NNHNN, CDR2 SYGAGS, per germline (reference sequence). CDR3 length: 14 amino acids.

This clone has only a few counts. Mouse gene names and germline throughout. The CDR3 goes on 4 residues after the read ends, and that part is filled in from the germline J gene. Different DNA sequences within this sample yield the same CDR3. The chain employs TRBV13-1 and TRBJ2-5; possibly TRBD1 for D (6 bases). V was clipped by 1 base and J by 2 bases, with 11 bases between them. CDR3 length equals 15 residues. Per germline, CDR1 NSHNY and CDR2 SYGAGN. CDR3 DNA, as far as it was read: TGTGCCAGCAGTGATCCCAGGGGAGGCCAAGAC. Amino acid sequence: CASSDPRGGQD. The full CDR3 is CASSDPRGGQDTQYF.

Concerning this clone: Gene names and germline match the mouse. The read gets to within 4 residues of the CDR3 end, and the germline J gene fills in the rest. This chain joins TRBV13-3 and TRBJ2-2; 11 bases match TRBD2. CDR1 and CDR2 (germline): NNHDY, SYVADS. This CDR3 is built from 16 residues. J gave up 2 bases and V 3 bases, and 3 bases lay outside the gene matches. CDR3 region: CASSGDWGINTGQLYF. CDR3 DNA, as far as it was read: TGTGCCAGCAGTGGGGACTGGGGGATTAACACCGGG.

About this clone itself: Mouse germline and gene names are used. The read finishes 4 residues shy of the CDR3 end, and the germline J gene is used to complete it. This sequence joins TRBV5 and TRBJ2-5, with 10 positions matching TRBD2. CDR1 is LGHNA and CDR2 is YNLKQL in the germline V gene (reference sequence). This CDR3 spans 16 amino acids. The trim removed 0 bases at V and 3 bases at J, leaving 3 bases unmatched. CDR3 bases read: TGTGCCAGCAGCCAAGATATGGACTGGGGGCAAGAC. It yields the protein CASSQDMDWGQD. In full, the CDR3 reads CASSQDMDWGQDTQYF.

Comments on this clone: A read error is possible here, since a much larger clone lies one base away. The gene symbols are mouse symbols. Sequencing ends 4 residues short of the CDR3 end; the germline J gene provides the rest. Other DNA variants within this sample encode the same CDR3. The chain uses TRBV19 and TRBJ1-2, with TRBD1 as a possible D gene (6 bases). Per germline, CDR1 FNHDT and CDR2 SITEND (reference sequence). The CDR3 is made up of 13 amino acids. V was pared by 5 bases and J by 1 base, with 9 bases between. The CDR3 reads CASSQDRNSDYTF. CDR3 DNA, as far as it was read: TGTGCCAGCAGCCAGGACAGAAACTCC.

There are a few counts of this clone. Mouse gene names and germline throughout. The read gets to within 4 residues of the CDR3 end, and the germline J gene fills in the rest. This chain uses TRBV1 with TRBJ2-7; weak D call: TRBD2 (6 bases). Germline V gene sequence: CDR1 NSQYPW, CDR2 LRSPGD (reference sequence). CDR3 length: 13 amino acids. The sequenced CDR3 bases are TGCACCTGCAGTCCCTCACTGGGTTAT. Translated, it gives CTCSPSLGY. The entire CDR3 is CTCSPSLGYEQYF. The full variable domain, in which reference TRBV1 and TRBJ2-7 provide the parts outside the CDR3, is VTLLEQNPRWRLVPRGQAVNLRCILKNSQYPWMSWYQQDLQKQLQWLFTLRSPGDKEVKSLPGADYLATRVTDTELRLQVANMSQGRTLYCTCSPSLGYEQYFGPGTRLTVL.

With regard to this clone: Gene names refer to mouse genes. The read ends 4 residues before the CDR3 terminus; that terminus is restored from the germline J gene. This chain uses TRBV5 with TRBJ2-5; 11 positions match TRBD2. V was pared by 4 bases and J by 2 bases, with 8 bases of the junction left unmatched. The CDR3 contains 17 residues. Germline CDR1 is LGHNA and CDR2 is YNLKQL (reference sequence). The CDR3 here is CASSPHWGGAGQDTQYF. The sequenced part of the CDR3 DNA is TGTGCCAGCAGCCCCCACTGGGGGGGCGCGGGCCAAGAC.

This clone was observed a handful of times. Mouse gene names and germline throughout. The read halts 4 residues ahead of the CDR3 end, with the missing end drawn from the germline J gene. The chain carries TRBV12-1 and TRBJ2-3; 7 bases agree with TRBD1. V trimming: 2 bases; J trimming: 0 bases; junction bases outside the gene matches: 7. In germline, CDR1 is SGHSN, CDR2 HYEKVE. CDR3 length equals 16 residues. The CDR3 is CASSPGQLTSAETLYF. The sequenced part of the CDR3 DNA is TGTGCCAGCTCTCCGGGACAGCTAACTAGTGCAGAA.

Comment on this clone: The gene symbols are mouse symbols. The missing CDR3 end, 4 residues past where the read stops, is filled in from the germline J gene. J is TRBJ2-2 and V is TRBV1; TRBD2 matches at 9 bases. The junction had 4 bases not matched to a gene; V was cut back by 4 bases and J by 4 bases. The CDR3 length is 15 residues. CDR1 and CDR2 (germline): NSQYPW, LRSPGD (reference sequence). This chain's CDR3 is CTCSGWGGVTGQLYF. The part of the CDR3 DNA that was read is TGCACCTGCAGTGGCTGGGGGGGAGTCACCGGG. The whole variable domain, remainder taken from reference TRBV1 and TRBJ2-2, is VTLLEQNPRWRLVPRGQAVNLRCILKNSQYPWMSWYQQDLQKQLQWLFTLRSPGDKEVKSLPGADYLATRVTDTELRLQVANMSQGRTLYCTCSGWGGVTGQLYFGEGSKLTVL.

The table lists this clone with a few counts. Genes here carry mouse names. The CDR3 end lies 4 residues beyond the end of the read and is filled in from the germline J gene. The J gene is TRBJ2-3, the V gene TRBV13-1; possibly TRBD2 for D (6 bases). Germline V gives CDR1 NSHNY, CDR2 SYGAGN. This CDR3 is built from 12 residues. The V and J ends lost 6 bases and 3 bases respectively, with 8 bases between them. The CDR3 DNA, read in part, is TGTGCCAGCAAAACTGGGGCAGAA. Protein: CASKTGAE. The CDR3 reads in full as CASKTGAETLYF.

Details on this clone: Any gene name here is a mouse gene name. The sequenced part of the CDR3 DNA is TGTGCCAGCAGTGATTCTCCAGGGGGAAACACCGGG. This gives the protein CASSDSPGGNTG. The whole CDR3 protein is CASSDSPGGNTGQLYF. The chain recombines TRBV13-1 with TRBJ2-2, with TRBD1 matching over 7 bases. The read gets to within 4 residues of the CDR3 end, and the germline J gene fills in the rest. Trimming cost V 1 base and J 1 base; bases outside gene matches: 4. CDR1 NSHNY and CDR2 SYGAGN come from the germline V gene. This CDR3 comprises 16 residues.

On this clone itself: The genes and germline here are from mouse. The missing CDR3 end, 4 residues past where the read stops, is filled in from the germline J gene. The chain employs TRBV19 and TRBJ2-2, with TRBD1 identical over 10 bases. CDR1 is FNHDT, CDR2 SITEND, per germline (reference sequence). Trimming at V came to 3 bases and at J to 3 bases, leaving 5 bases not matched to a gene. The CDR3 is 16 amino acids. The chain's CDR3 is CASSSRDRGDTGQLYF. The DNA read from the CDR3 is TGTGCCAGCAGTAGCCGGGACAGGGGCGACACCGGG.

About this clone itself: Germline and genes here are mouse. The CDR3 goes on 3 residues after the read ends, and that part is filled in from the germline J gene. The chain recombines TRBV31 with TRBJ1-6; 10 bases agree with TRBD1. TRBJ1-6 is noted as an ORF with a role that remains uncertain. CDR1 GKSSPN and CDR2 SITVG come from the germline V gene. J gave up 7 bases and V 1 base, and 4 bases lay outside the gene matches. The CDR3 has 15 amino acids. The CDR3 reads CAWSPRTGGNSPLYF. CDR3 DNA (partial): TGTGCCTGGAGTCCCCGGACAGGGGGAAATTCGCCC.

Remarks on this clone: Gene names are mouse gene names. The CDR3 end falls 4 residues outside the read, so it is completed with the germline J gene. The chain joins TRBV1 to TRBJ2-1, with 9 bases fitting TRBD1. The germline V gene encodes CDR1 NSQYPW and CDR2 LRSPGD (reference sequence). The CDR3 is 15 residues long. Trimming took 3 bases from V and 5 from J; bases not matched to a gene: 5. The part of the CDR3 DNA that was read is TGCACCTGCAGTGCCCCGGGACAGGGTAATGCT. Protein sequence: CTCSAPGQGNA. In full, the CDR3 is CTCSAPGQGNAEQFF.

Regarding this clone: All gene names here are mouse names. The read ends 4 residues shy of where the CDR3 ends; the end is completed using the germline J gene. This sample includes further DNA sequences coding for the same CDR3. The rearrangement joins TRBV1 to TRBJ2-1, with 8 bases lining up with TRBD2. There are 14 residues in the CDR3. Per the germline V gene, CDR1 is NSQYPW and CDR2 is LRSPGD (reference sequence). The DNA read from the CDR3 is TGCACCTGCAGTGCAGTTCGGGGGGGCGCT. This gives the protein CTCSAVRGGA. The full CDR3 reads CTCSAVRGGAEQFF.

In the case of this clone: The listed genes are named as in mouse. The sequenced part of the CDR3 DNA is TGTGCCAGCAGTGATACAACAAACACCGGG. Its translation: CASSDTTNTG. Given in full, the CDR3 is CASSDTTNTGQLYF. V gene TRBV13-3 combines with J gene TRBJ2-2; unclear D gene. The CDR3 end falls 4 residues outside the read, so it is completed with the germline J gene. Germline CDR1 is NNHDY and CDR2 is SYVADS. V was clipped by 1 base and J by 0 bases, with 4 bases between them. CDR3 length: 14 amino acids.

A note on this clone: These gene names are mouse names. The read comes to an end 4 residues before the CDR3 does, leaving the germline J gene to fill in the end. This rearrangement joins TRBV31 to TRBJ2-4; 8 nucleotides line up with TRBD2. This CDR3 has 12 amino acids. CDR1 is GKSSPN and CDR2 is SITVG in the germline V gene. CDR3 region: CAWRLGENTLYF. The CDR3 DNA, read in part, is TGTGCCTGGAGACTGGGGGAAAAC.

This clone was seen ten or more times. Any gene name here is a mouse gene name. The read falls 4 residues short of the CDR3 end, and the missing part is taken from the germline J gene. The identical CDR3 is also encoded by other nucleotide sequences in the sample. The V call is TRBV5, the J call TRBJ1-1, with TRBD1 matching over 7 bases. Germline assignment: CDR1 LGHNA and CDR2 YNLKQL (reference sequence). The CDR3 consists of 14 residues. V gave up 4 bases and J gave up 0 bases; unmatched junction bases: 2. CDR3 in amino acids: CASSPTGSNTEVFF. The sequenced CDR3 bases are TGTGCCAGCAGCCCGACAGGGTCAAACACA.

This clone has more than one count but fewer than ten. Mouse names are used for the genes. Read data end 4 residues before the CDR3 end; the end is taken from the germline J gene. The gene calls are TRBV14 and TRBJ2-5; unclear D gene. Trimming stripped 5 bases from V and 0 bases from J, with 10 bases between. This CDR3 region has 14 residues. Germline CDR1 and CDR2: SGHDT and FRDEAV. The sequenced part of the CDR3 DNA is TGTGCCAGCAGCCCCTACAATAACCAAGAC. It specifies CASSPYNNQD. The full CDR3 protein is CASSPYNNQDTQYF.

This clone showed up just a few times. Any gene name here is a mouse gene name. Sequencing ends 4 residues short of the CDR3 end; the germline J gene provides the rest. The chain is built from TRBV13-3 and TRBJ1-2; possibly TRBD1 for D (5 bases). Trimming removed 2 bases at V and 3 bases at J, with 11 bases between. Looked up from germline, CDR1 is NNHDY and CDR2 is SYVADS. This CDR3 comprises 14 residues. The CDR3 here is CASSERGGDSDYTF. Incomplete CDR3 DNA: TGTGCCAGCAGTGAAAGGGGAGGGGACTCC.